The clone carrying this T cell receptor (beta chain) was seen a few times. No antigen is known for it. This specimen belongs to a study of beta chain features in type 1 diabetes. Study observations and caveats: Moderate but significant shortening of TCRB CDR3s was recorded in all four CD4+ subsets from Type 1 diabetes patients.

Sequenced material consisted of expressed TCRB transcripts (all of the isolated RNA was reverse transcribed). Some clones are missing from TCRdb's copy, which holds only in-frame ones; the method was immunoSEQ multiplex PCR. The repertoire includes about 700,000 clones, roughly 13% of them detected once, and 0.022% sits in the top ten. Sequenced: naive CD4+ T cells from blood. This sequence originates from a man younger than 35 with type 1 diabetes.

Written as DNA, the CDR3 is TGTGCCTGGAGTGTATACGGGGGCAGTGGCTACACCTTC. Protein: CAWSVYGGSGYTF. The rearrangement joins TRBV30 to TRBJ1-2; tentative D call: TRBD1 (6 bases). The CDR3 runs 13 residues. Trimming pared 0 bases from V and 7 bases from J, leaving 12 bases between. In germline, CDR1 is GTSNPN, CDR2 SVGIG (reference sequence).